Here is one TCR beta chain with its context. V gave up 0 bases and J gave up 2 bases, with 9 bases separating them. The CDR3 length is 15 residues. CDR1 and CDR2 (germline): SGDLS, YYNGEE. The sample comes from a study of control samples from healthy donors and cancer patients. Repertoires were generated with immunoSEQ multiplex PCR, while TCRdb's copy carries only in-frame clones and drops some. The data hold about 250,000 clones, with more than 65% observed a single time. The sample consisted of PBMCs. The receptor's source is an older woman with lung cancer. J is TRBJ2-1 and V is TRBV9; possible D gene TRBD2, 6 bases. This CDR3 reads CASSVDSGTYNEQFF. CDR3 nucleotide sequence: TGTGCCAGCAGCGTAGATAGCGGTACCTACAATGAGCAGTTCTTC.